Listed below are T cell receptor beta chains from one sample, sequenced in a study of OX40 agonist ivuxolimab in advanced cancers. Here immunoSEQ multiplex PCR was the method, and the copy in TCRdb shows in-frame clones only, minus some. The table includes approximately 65,000 clones, about nine tenths detected once. The source material was CD4+ or CD8+ T cells sorted from blood, sampled in a trial of the OX40 agonist ivuxolimab. Receptors originate from an adult with an advanced solid tumor such as melanoma, head and neck, liver or kidney cancer. The CDR3 runs from the conserved cysteine through the conserved F or W. The D gene is left open where the match is weak.

15	TRBV6-5	TRBJ2-7	-	TGTGCCAGCAGTCGACTAGGGGGAGGTGTGTGGGAGCAGTACTTC	CASSRLGGGVWEQYF
12	TRBV9	TRBJ2-1	TRBD2	TGTGCCAGCAGCGGTACCGAGCGGGAGTTGTTCTTC	CASSGTERELFF
13	TRBV29-1	TRBJ1-1	-	TGCAGCGTTCGCCTCACAGGAGACACTGAAGCTTTCTTT	CSVRLTGDTEAFF
16	TRBV7-6	TRBJ2-1	TRBD2	TGTGCCAGCAGCTTAGTAAGCCTAGCGGGAGGGGGTGAGCAGTTCTTC	CASSLVSLAGGGEQFF
17	TRBV5-8	TRBJ1-5	-	TGTGCCAGCAGCTTGGGCCCGGACACGCGGGCGGGTCAGCCCCAGCATTTT	CASSLGPDTRAGQPQHF
16	TRBV29-1	TRBJ2-1	-	TGCAGCGTTGATAGATTTTCGAGCTCTGGGTGGAATGAGCAGTTCTTC	CSVDRFSSSGWNEQFF
12	TRBV30	TRBJ2-3	TRBD1	TGTGCCTGGAGATCACAGGGGAATACGCAGTATTTT	CAWRSQGNTQYF
18	TRBV11-2	TRBJ2-1	TRBD2	TGTGCCAGCAGCCGACGACTAGCGGGAGAAGGGGGCTACAATGAGCAGTTCTTC	CASSRRLAGEGGYNEQFF
14	TRBV19	TRBJ1-1	-	TGTGCCAGTAGTATGAGGGCCTTGAACACTGAAGCTTTCTTT	CASSMRALNTEAFF
19	TRBV7-2	TRBJ2-1	TRBD2	TGTGCCAGCAGCGACGCCGGGACTAGCGGGAGGGGGGCCTACAATGAGCAGTTCTTC	CASSDAGTSGRGAYNEQFF
14	TRBV27	TRBJ2-7	-	TGTGCCAGCAGTTTTAGCGATCCCACTTACGAGCAGTACTTC	CASSFSDPTYEQYF
15	TRBV9	TRBJ2-6	-	TGTGCCAGCAGCGTCGAATCGGTTGGGGCCAACGTCCTGACTTTC	CASSVESVGANVLTF
15	TRBV6-5	TRBJ1-2	TRBD1	TGTGCCACCTTGGCGCCCGGGACAGGGGGCGATGGCTACACCTTC	CATLAPGTGGDGYTF
16	TRBV7-3	TRBJ2-2	-	TGTGCCAGCAGCGGCCAAATCACTCCGTCGACCGGGGAGCTGTTTTTT	CASSGQITPSTGELFF
14	TRBV18	TRBJ2-3	-	TGTGCCAGCTCACCACCGTCGGGCACAGATACGCAGTATTTT	CASSPPSGTDTQYF
15	TRBV6-1	TRBJ1-3	-	TGTGCCAGCAGTGAAATAGGGAATCCTGGAAACACCATATATTTT	CASSEIGNPGNTIYF
16	TRBV5-1	TRBJ2-5	TRBD2	TGCGCCAGCAGCTCACCTAGCGGGGGGGGACAAGAGACCCAGTACTTC	CASSSPSGGGQETQYF
15	TRBV4-1	TRBJ1-5	-	TGCGCCAGCAGCCAAGGCACCCCGGGGAGCCAGCCCCAGCATTTT	CASSQGTPGSQPQHF
11	TRBV5-4	TRBJ2-7	-	TGTGCCAGCAGCTCACTACTGGAGCAGTACTTC	CASSSLLEQYF
14	TRBV5-1	TRBJ2-5	-	TGCGCCAGCAGCTTGGTTCCAGGTTCGGAGACCCAGTACTTC	CASSLVPGSETQYF
15	TRBV19	TRBJ1-5	-	TGTGCCAGTAGTATATGGGGGGCGGTCAATCAGCCCCAGCATTTT	CASSIWGAVNQPQHF
13	TRBV11-2	TRBJ2-1	TRBD1	TGTGCCAGCAGCCAAGACAGGGGCCGTGAGCAGTTCTTC	CASSQDRGREQFF
13	TRBV7-2	TRBJ2-1	-	TGTGCCAGCAGCTCAGAGTTCCACAATGAGCAGTTCTTC	CASSSEFHNEQFF
14	TRBV5-1	TRBJ2-1	-	TGCGCCAGCAGCTTGATAGGTCCCGCCAATGAGCAGTTCTTC	CASSLIGPANEQFF
15	TRBV19	TRBJ2-1	-	TGTGCCACTACAATCCAGGCGGGCTCCTACAATGAGCAGTTCTTC	CATTIQAGSYNEQFF